Below, 11 T cell receptor beta chains from the same sample are listed, as sequenced in a study of lung T cells in sarcoidosis with Löfgren's syndrome. TCRdb ran MiXCR on the reads and lists one entry per CDR3 protein. The sample has fewer than 80,000 distinct CDR3 sequences, approximately 21% seen once. The material sequenced was CD4+ T cells from PBMCs. These receptors all stem from a human donor with sarcoidosis (Löfgren's syndrome or another form), or a control subject (not recorded which).

The sample holds a few counts of this clonotype. At one boundary the junction diverges from the germline segment, which might be a read error. CDR3 nucleotide sequence: TGTGCCAGCAGCGAAGCCGGGACTACCTACACAGATACGCAGTATTTT. Protein: CASSEAGTTYTDTQYF. This chain links TRBV2 with TRBJ2-3; 7 positions agree with TRBD2. Germline lookup yields CDR1 SNHLY and CDR2 FYNNEI. CDR3 length: 16 amino acids. The variable domain in full, with the rest retrieved from reference TRBV2 and TRBJ2-3, is EPEVTQTPSHQVTQMGQEVILRCVPISNHLYFYWYRQILGQKVEFLVSFYNNEISEKSEIFDDQFSVERPDGSNFTLKIRSTKLEDSAMYFCASSEAGTTYTDTQYFGPGTRLTVL.

This clonotype was seen repeatedly, ten times or more. The chain uses TRBV20-1 and TRBJ2-7; D not certain. The CDR3 has 12 amino acids. Germline V gene lookup returns CDR1 DFQATT and CDR2 SNEGSKA (reference sequence). The ends were cut back, 1 base at V and 2 bases at J, with 6 bases in the middle. The CDR3 DNA reads as TGCAGTGCTAGAGCCCAAACCTACGAGCAGTACGTC. It encodes CSARAQTYEQYV.

This clonotype has only a few counts. The V gene is TRBV9, the J gene TRBJ2-3, with 7 bases aligning to TRBD1. The CDR3 has 16 amino acids. V shed 3 bases, J shed 0 bases, and the junction held 7 bases outside the gene matches. Per the germline V gene, CDR1 is SGDLS and CDR2 is YYNGEE. This CDR3 is CASSDTGVSSTDTQYF. Written as DNA, the CDR3 is TGTGCCAGCAGCGATACAGGGGTCTCTAGCACAGATACGCAGTATTTT.

Worth noting for this clonotype: This may be a read error, as it is one base from a much larger clone. The chain employs TRBV12-3 or TRBV12-4 and TRBJ2-1; TRBD1 aligns across 8 bases. Trimming took 3 bases from V and 7 from J; bases not matched to a gene: 8. This CDR3 has 15 amino acids. The CDR3 region is CASSFGQGGGNEQFF. The DNA of the CDR3 is TGTGCCAGCAGTTTTGGACAGGGTGGAGGGAATGAGCAGTTCTTC.

Of note for this clonotype: This clone may be a read error of a much larger clone one base away. The chain combines TRBV20-1 with TRBJ2-7, with D possibly being TRBD1 (6 bases). CDR3 length: 14 residues. Looked up from germline, CDR1 is DFQATT and CDR2 is SNEGSKA (reference sequence). The V and J ends lost 6 bases and 0 bases respectively, with 15 bases between them. CDR3 coding DNA: TGCAGTGCCCATCCGACAGGTAGCTCCTACGAGCAGTACTTC. It specifies CSAHPTGSSYEQYF.

As to this clonotype: With a much larger clone just one base away, this may be a read error. The V and J genes are TRBV27 and TRBJ2-2; TRBD1 agrees at 7 bases. The J segment lost 5 bases and the V segment lost 6 bases, leaving 9 bases of the junction unmatched. Germline V gene lookup returns CDR1 MNHEY and CDR2 SMNVEV (reference sequence). The CDR3 is 15 amino acids. CDR3 residues: CASRSTGIGTGELFF. The CDR3 DNA is TGTGCCAGCAGATCGACAGGGATTGGAACCGGGGAGCTGTTTTTT.

Ten or more counts support this clonotype. The chain couples TRBV7-2 to TRBJ2-5, with TRBD2 matching over 12 bases. The CDR3 runs to 16 residues. Germline V gives CDR1 SGHTA, CDR2 FQGNSA. V shed 2 bases, J shed 0 bases, and the junction held 1 base outside the gene matches. The CDR3 sequence: CASSLTSGGYQETQYF. The CDR3 DNA reads TGTGCCAGCAGCTTAACTAGCGGGGGGTACCAAGAGACCCAGTACTTC. The full variable domain, in which reference TRBV7-2 and TRBJ2-5 provide the parts outside the CDR3, is GAGVSQSPSNKVTEKGKDVELRCDPISGHTALYWYRQSLGQGLEFLIYFQGNSAPDKSGLPSDRFSAERTGGSVSTLTIQRTQQEDSAVYLCASSLTSGGYQETQYFGPGTRLLVL.

This clonotype was found many times. The chain uses TRBV27 and TRBJ1-6; D is possibly TRBD1 (5 bases). The CDR3 runs to 14 residues. Per germline, CDR1 MNHEY and CDR2 SMNVEV (reference sequence). V lost 5 bases and J 9 bases, leaving 14 bases between the germline ends. This chain's CDR3 is CASSQDMAISPLHF. In nucleotides, the CDR3 is TGTGCCAGCAGTCAGGACATGGCAATTTCACCCCTCCACTTT.

The table lists this clonotype with a few counts. The chain combines TRBV14 with TRBJ2-7; no reliable D call. Looked up from germline, CDR1 is SGHDN and CDR2 is FVKESK. V dropped 4 bases and J dropped 2 bases, with 9 bases sitting between them. There are 13 residues in the CDR3. The CDR3 DNA sequence: TGTGCCAGCAGCCTAGGCCTGCCCTACGAGCAGTACTTC. This codes for CASSLGLPYEQYF.

A word on this clonotype: An end of the junction does not agree with germline; a read error may underlie this. V gene TRBV7-9 combines with J gene TRBJ2-1, with 7 bases identical to TRBD2. The CDR3 totals 16 residues. Germline V gene data show CDR1 as SEHNR and CDR2 as FQNEAQ (reference sequence). The CDR3 spells CASSNLPSGRVDEHFF. Here the CDR3 DNA reads TGTGCCAGCAGCAACCTCCCTAGCGGCAGAGTCGATGAGCATTTCTTC.

The gene calls are TRBV30 and TRBJ1-1; tentatively, D is TRBD1 (5 bases). Trimming took off 5 bases at V and 0 bases at J, with 13 bases between the two ends. The CDR3 covers 14 residues. Per germline, CDR1 GTSNPN and CDR2 SVGIG (reference sequence). CDR3 nucleotide sequence: TGTGCCTGGGCGGGACGGATGGTGAACACTGAAGCTTTCTTT. Residues: CAWAGRMVNTEAFF.